These T cell receptor beta chains were read from a single sample in a study of cytomegalovirus exposure and HLA in healthy donors. Method: immunoSEQ multiplex PCR; TCRdb's copy keeps in-frame clones and lacks some. The data show about 160,000 clones, approximately 80% seen once. The sequenced material came from PBMCs. These receptors were taken from a woman in her forties or fifties in good health and CMV-seronegative. Each CDR3 is given without its conserved first and last residue. Fields, in order: J gene, V gene, CDR3 protein.

j_call: TRBJ1-1
v_call: TRBV5-6
cdr3_aa: ASTRGMNTEAF

j_call: TRBJ2-1
v_call: TRBV11-2
cdr3_aa: ASSLSGNGNEQF

j_call: TRBJ2-3
v_call: TRBV5-4
cdr3_aa: ASSFSGSTDTQY

j_call: TRBJ1-2
v_call: TRBV7-6
cdr3_aa: ASRNTAANYGYT

j_call: TRBJ2-3
v_call: TRBV11-2
cdr3_aa: ASSLGASGRGDTQY

j_call: TRBJ1-5
v_call: TRBV5-8
cdr3_aa: ASSLGQLSNQPQH

j_call: TRBJ2-7
v_call: TRBV11-2
cdr3_aa: ASSLECWRAWCEQY

j_call: TRBJ2-1
v_call: TRBV7-9
cdr3_aa: SSSLATDRNEQF

j_call: TRBJ1-2
v_call: TRBV2
cdr3_aa: ASRATDANYGYT

j_call: TRBJ2-7
v_call: TRBV7-9
cdr3_aa: ASVGTGGTYEQY

j_call: TRBJ1-2
v_call: TRBV28
cdr3_aa: ASSLLTQGAGYT

j_call: TRBJ1-1
v_call: TRBV6-5
cdr3_aa: ASTKTGGGNTEAF

j_call: TRBJ2-2
v_call: TRBV18
cdr3_aa: ASSQQREGTGELF

j_call: TRBJ2-3
v_call: TRBV4-3
cdr3_aa: ASSQDLGRTDTQY

j_call: TRBJ2-2
v_call: TRBV7-6
cdr3_aa: ASSLSPRSNTGELF

j_call: TRBJ2-2
v_call: TRBV30
cdr3_aa: ASGTYSTGELF

j_call: TRBJ2-7
v_call: TRBV18
cdr3_aa: ASSPNGQSYEQY

j_call: TRBJ2-7
v_call: TRBV18
cdr3_aa: ASSPQTGGTGEQY

j_call: TRBJ2-1
v_call: TRBV30
cdr3_aa: AWSAGQGSYNEQF

j_call: TRBJ1-2
v_call: TRBV4-3
cdr3_aa: ASSQGGRGNYGYT

j_call: TRBJ2-1
v_call: TRBV19
cdr3_aa: ASSATPTRYNEQF

j_call: TRBJ1-2
v_call: TRBV18
cdr3_aa: ASSPPFVPVNYGYT

j_call: TRBJ1-5
v_call: TRBV7-2
cdr3_aa: ASSRGQDNQPQH

j_call: TRBJ2-7
v_call: TRBV7-2
cdr3_aa: ASSPKSGAGGFYEQY

j_call: TRBJ2-1
v_call: TRBV7-6
cdr3_aa: ASSPSLADNEQF

j_call: TRBJ2-2
v_call: TRBV29-1
cdr3_aa: SVESPRGNTGELF

j_call: TRBJ2-2
v_call: TRBV4-3
cdr3_aa: ASSQAGTDTGELF

j_call: TRBJ1-5
v_call: TRBV5-5
cdr3_aa: ASSSSTTDQPQH

j_call: TRBJ1-5
v_call: TRBV19
cdr3_aa: ASSIRPGGNQPQH

j_call: TRBJ2-1
v_call: TRBV5-1
cdr3_aa: ASSLGLAGVDEQF

j_call: TRBJ2-7
v_call: TRBV19
cdr3_aa: ASSIGPNSYEQY

j_call: TRBJ1-2
v_call: TRBV11-2
cdr3_aa: ASSLERGQLYGYT

j_call: TRBJ2-3
v_call: TRBV5-1
cdr3_aa: ASSPLGQLAGGPDTQY

j_call: TRBJ2-7
v_call: TRBV27
cdr3_aa: ASSLWDKTYEQY

j_call: TRBJ2-7
v_call: TRBV13
cdr3_aa: ASSSTGTYEQY